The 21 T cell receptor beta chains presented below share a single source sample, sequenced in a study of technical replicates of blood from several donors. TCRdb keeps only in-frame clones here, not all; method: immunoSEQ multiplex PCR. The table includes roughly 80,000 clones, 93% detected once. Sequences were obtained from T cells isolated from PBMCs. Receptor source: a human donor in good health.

The chain's CDR3 is CASSQFSGSNEQYF. CDR3 sequence (DNA): TGTGCCAGCAGCCAATTTAGCGGGAGTAACGAGCAGTACTTC. This rearrangement joins TRBV16 to TRBJ2-7; TRBD2 matches at 9 bases. Germline CDR1 reads KGHSY; CDR2 reads FQNENV. After removal of 1 base from V and 5 bases from J, the junction contained 3 bases not matched to a gene. The CDR3 contains 14 residues.

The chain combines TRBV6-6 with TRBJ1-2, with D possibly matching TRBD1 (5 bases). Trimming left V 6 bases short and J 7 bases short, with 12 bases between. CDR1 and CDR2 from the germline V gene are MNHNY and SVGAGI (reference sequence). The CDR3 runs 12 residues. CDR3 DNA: TGTGCCAGCAGCTCCCAGGGTGGTGGCTACACCTTC. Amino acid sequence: CASSSQGGGYTF.

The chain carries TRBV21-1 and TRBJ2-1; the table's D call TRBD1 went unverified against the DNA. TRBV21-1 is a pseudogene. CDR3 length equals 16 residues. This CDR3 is CASSRRTARSYNEQFF. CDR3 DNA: TGTGCCAGCAGCCGAAGGACAGCAAGATCCTACAATGAGCAGTTCTTC.

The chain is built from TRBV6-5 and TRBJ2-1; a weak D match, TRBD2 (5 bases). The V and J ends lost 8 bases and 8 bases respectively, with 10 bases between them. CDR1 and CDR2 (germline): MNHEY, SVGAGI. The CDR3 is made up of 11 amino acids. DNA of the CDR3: TGTGCCAGCGCTCGAGGGTATGAGCAGTTCTTC. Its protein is CASARGYEQFF.

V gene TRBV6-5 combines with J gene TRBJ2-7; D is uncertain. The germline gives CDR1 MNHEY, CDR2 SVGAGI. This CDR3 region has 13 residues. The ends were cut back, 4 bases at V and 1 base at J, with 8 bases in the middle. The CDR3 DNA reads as TGTGCCAGCAGTTCGCCTATTTCCTACGAGCAGTACTTC. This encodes CASSSPISYEQYF.

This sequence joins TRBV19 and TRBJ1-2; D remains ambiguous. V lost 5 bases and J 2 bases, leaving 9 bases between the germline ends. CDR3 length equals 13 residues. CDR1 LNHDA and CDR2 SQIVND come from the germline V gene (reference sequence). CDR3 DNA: TGTGCCAGTAGTTACATTTCCAACTATGGCTACACCTTC. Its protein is CASSYISNYGYTF. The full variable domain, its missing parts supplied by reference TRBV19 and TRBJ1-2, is DGGITQSPKYLFRKEGQNVTLSCEQNLNHDAMYWYRQDPGQGLRLIYYSQIVNDFQKGDIAEGYSVSREKKESFPLTVTSAQKNPTAFYLCASSYISNYGYTFGSGTRLTVV.

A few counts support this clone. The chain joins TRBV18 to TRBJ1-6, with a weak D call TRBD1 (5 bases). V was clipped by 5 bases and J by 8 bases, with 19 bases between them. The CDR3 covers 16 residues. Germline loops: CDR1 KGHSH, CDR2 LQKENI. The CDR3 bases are TGTGCCAGCTCATACGGTAGGGAGGGGTGGGATTCACCCCTCCACTTT. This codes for CASSYGREGWDSPLHF. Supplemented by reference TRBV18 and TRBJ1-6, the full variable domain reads NAGVMQNPRHLVRRRGQEARLRCSPMKGHSHVYWYRQLPEEGLKFMVYLQKENIIDESGMPKERFSAEFPKEGPSILRIQQVVRGDSAAYFCASSYGREGWDSPLHFGNGTRLTVT.

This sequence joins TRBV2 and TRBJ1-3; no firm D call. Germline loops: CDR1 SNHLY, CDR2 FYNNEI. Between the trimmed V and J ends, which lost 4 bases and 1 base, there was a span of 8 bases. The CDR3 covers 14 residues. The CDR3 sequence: CASSVEGSGNTIYF. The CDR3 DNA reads TGTGCCAGCAGTGTAGAGGGATCTGGAAACACCATATATTTT.

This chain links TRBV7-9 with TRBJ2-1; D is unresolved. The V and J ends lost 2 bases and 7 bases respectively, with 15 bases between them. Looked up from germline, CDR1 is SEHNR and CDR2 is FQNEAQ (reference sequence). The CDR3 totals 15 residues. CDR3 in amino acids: CASSLPQVSKNEQFF. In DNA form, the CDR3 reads TGTGCCAGCAGCTTACCCCAGGTATCGAAGAATGAGCAGTTCTTC.

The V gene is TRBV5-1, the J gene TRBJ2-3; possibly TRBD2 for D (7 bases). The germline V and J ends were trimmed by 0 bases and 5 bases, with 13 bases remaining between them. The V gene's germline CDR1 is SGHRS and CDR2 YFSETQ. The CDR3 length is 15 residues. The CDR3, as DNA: TGCGCCAGCAGCTTGGACCGGGGGGCAAGAGATACGCAGTATTTT. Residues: CASSLDRGARDTQYF.

Here the CDR3 reads CASSLVGGGYEQYF. The CDR3 region has the DNA TGTGCCAGCAGCTTAGTCGGGGGTGGCTACGAGCAGTACTTC. This chain uses TRBV7-9 with TRBJ2-7, with D possibly being TRBD2 (6 bases). V was pared by 1 base and J by 3 bases, with 10 bases between. The CDR3 length is 14 residues. CDR1 and CDR2 (germline): SEHNR, FQNEAQ (reference sequence).

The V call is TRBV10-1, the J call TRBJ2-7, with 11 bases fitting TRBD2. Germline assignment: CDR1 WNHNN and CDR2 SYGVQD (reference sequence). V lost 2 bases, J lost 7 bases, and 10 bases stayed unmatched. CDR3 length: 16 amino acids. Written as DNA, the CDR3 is TGCGCCAGCAGTGAGACTTCGGGACTAGCGGACTCTGAGCAGTACTTC. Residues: CASSETSGLADSEQYF.

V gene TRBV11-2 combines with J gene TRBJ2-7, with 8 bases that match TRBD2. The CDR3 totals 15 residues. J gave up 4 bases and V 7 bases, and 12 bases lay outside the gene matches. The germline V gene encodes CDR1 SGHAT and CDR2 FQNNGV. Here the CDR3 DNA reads TGTGCCAGCAACACCGGGACCGCGGGGGGTTACGAGCAGTACTTC. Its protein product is CASNTGTAGGYEQYF.

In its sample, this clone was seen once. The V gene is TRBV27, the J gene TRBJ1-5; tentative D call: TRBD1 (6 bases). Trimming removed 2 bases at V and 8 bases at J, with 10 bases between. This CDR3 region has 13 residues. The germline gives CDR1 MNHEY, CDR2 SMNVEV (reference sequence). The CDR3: CASSLTGSEPQHF. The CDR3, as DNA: TGTGCCAGCAGTTTAACAGGGTCCGAGCCCCAGCATTTT.

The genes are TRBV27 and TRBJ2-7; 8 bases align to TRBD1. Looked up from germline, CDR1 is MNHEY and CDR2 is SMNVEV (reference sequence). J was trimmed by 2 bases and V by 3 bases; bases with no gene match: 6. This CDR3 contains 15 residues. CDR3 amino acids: CASSFEPGQAYEQYF. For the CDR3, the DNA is TGTGCCAGCAGTTTTGAACCGGGACAGGCCTACGAGCAGTACTTC.

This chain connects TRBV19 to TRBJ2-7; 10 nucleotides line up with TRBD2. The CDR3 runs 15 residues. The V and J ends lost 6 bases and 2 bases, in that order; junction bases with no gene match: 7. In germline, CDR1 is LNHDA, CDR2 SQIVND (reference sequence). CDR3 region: CASSLTSGVTYEQYF. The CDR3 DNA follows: TGTGCCAGTAGCCTAACTAGCGGGGTAACCTACGAGCAGTACTTC.

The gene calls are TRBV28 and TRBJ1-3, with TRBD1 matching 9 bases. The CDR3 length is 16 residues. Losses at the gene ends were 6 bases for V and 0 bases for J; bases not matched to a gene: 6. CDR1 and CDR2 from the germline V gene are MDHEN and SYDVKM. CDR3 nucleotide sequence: TGTGCCAGCAGATCACAGGGGGCCCTCTCTGGAAACACCATATATTTT. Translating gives CASRSQGALSGNTIYF.

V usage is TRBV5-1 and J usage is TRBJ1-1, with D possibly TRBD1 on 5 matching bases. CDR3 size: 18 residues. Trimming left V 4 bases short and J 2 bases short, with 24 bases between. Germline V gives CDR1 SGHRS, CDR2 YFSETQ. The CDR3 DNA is TGCGCCAGCAGCATTGATTGGTCCAGGGTAGAAAAAAACACTGAAGCTTTCTTT. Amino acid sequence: CASSIDWSRVEKNTEAFF.

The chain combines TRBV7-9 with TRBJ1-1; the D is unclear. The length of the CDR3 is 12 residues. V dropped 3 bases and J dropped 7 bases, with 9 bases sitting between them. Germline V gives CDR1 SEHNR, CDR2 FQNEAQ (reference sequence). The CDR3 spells CASSFTGDEAFF. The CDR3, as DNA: TGTGCCAGCAGCTTTACGGGAGATGAAGCTTTCTTT.

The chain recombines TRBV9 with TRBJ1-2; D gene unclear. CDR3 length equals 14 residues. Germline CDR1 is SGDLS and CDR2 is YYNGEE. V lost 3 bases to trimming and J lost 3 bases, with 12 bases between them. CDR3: CASSGGGRHYGYTF. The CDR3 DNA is TGTGCCAGCAGCGGGGGAGGGCGTCACTATGGCTACACCTTC.

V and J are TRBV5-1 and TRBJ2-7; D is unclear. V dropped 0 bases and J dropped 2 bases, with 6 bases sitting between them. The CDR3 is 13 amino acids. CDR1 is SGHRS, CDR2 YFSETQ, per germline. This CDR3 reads CASSLDNPYEQYF. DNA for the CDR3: TGCGCCAGCAGCTTGGACAATCCCTACGAGCAGTACTTC.